This T cell receptor (beta chain) originates from a study of blood T cell repertoires in COVID-19. Turning to the study itself: Samples taken during acute and convalescent COVID-19 were collected in the United States, Italy and Spain. The cDNA or gDNA used as material had been derived from T cells, B-cell-depleted T cells, or PBMCs.

Produced via immunoSEQ multiplex PCR; TCRdb's table is partial and in-frame only. The sample lists about 240,000 clones, 70% to 90% seen once, with 6.2% in the top ten. The sample taken for sequencing was peripheral blood. This receptor was identified in a man in his fifties or sixties with acute or convalescent COVID-19.

In DNA form, the CDR3 reads TGTGCCAGCAGCTTAGAAAGACTGATTAATGAAAAACTGTTTTTT. Protein product: CASSLERLINEKLFF. V usage is TRBV11-3 and J usage is TRBJ1-4, with no clear D. The CDR3 has 15 amino acids. Germline-derived CDR1 and CDR2 are SGHNT and YENEEA. Trimming took 0 bases from V and 4 from J, leaving 9 bases between them.